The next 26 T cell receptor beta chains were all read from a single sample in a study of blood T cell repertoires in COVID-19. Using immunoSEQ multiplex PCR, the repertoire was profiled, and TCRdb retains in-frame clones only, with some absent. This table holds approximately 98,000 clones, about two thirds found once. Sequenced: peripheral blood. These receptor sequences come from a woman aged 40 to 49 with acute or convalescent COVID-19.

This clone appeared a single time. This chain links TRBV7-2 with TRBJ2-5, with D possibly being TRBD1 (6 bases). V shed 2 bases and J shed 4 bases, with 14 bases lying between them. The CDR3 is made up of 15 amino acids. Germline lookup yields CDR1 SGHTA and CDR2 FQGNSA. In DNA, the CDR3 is TGTGCCAGCAGCTTACCGTACAGGGACGGAGAGACCCAGTACTTC. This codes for CASSLPYRDGETQYF.

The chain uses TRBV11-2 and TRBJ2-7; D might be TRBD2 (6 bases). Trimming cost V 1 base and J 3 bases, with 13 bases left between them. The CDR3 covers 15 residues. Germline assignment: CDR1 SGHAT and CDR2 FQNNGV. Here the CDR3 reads CASSLGQGGFYEQYF. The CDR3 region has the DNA TGTGCCAGCAGCTTAGGGCAGGGAGGCTTCTACGAGCAGTACTTC.

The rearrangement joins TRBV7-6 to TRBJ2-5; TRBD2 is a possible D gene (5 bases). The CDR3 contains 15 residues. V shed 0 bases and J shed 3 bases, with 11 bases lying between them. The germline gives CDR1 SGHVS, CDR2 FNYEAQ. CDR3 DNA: TGTGCCAGCAGCTTAGCGCAAGGACTTAAAGAGACCCAGTACTTC. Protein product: CASSLAQGLKETQYF.

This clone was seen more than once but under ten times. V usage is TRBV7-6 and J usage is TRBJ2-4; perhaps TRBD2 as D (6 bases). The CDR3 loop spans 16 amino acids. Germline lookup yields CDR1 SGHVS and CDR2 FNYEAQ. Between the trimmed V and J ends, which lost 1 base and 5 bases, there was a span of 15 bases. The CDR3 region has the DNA TGTGCCAGCAGCTTAGTCATGCGGCGGGGACAAAACATTCAGTACTTC. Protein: CASSLVMRRGQNIQYF.

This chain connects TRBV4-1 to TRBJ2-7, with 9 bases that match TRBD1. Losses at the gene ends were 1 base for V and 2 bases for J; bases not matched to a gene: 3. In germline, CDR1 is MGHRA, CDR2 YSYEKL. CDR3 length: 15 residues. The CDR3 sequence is CASSQGQGVAYEQYF. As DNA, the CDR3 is TGCGCCAGCAGCCAAGGACAGGGGGTGGCCTACGAGCAGTACTTC.

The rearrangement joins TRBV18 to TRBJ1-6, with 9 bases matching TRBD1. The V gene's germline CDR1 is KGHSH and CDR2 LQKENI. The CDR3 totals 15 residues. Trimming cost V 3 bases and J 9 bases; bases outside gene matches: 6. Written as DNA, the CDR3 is TGTGCCAGCTCACCGAACGGACAGGGGACTTCACCCCTCCACTTT. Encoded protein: CASSPNGQGTSPLHF. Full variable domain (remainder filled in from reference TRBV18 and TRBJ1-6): NAGVMQNPRHLVRRRGQEARLRCSPMKGHSHVYWYRQLPEEGLKFMVYLQKENIIDESGMPKERFSAEFPKEGPSILRIQQVVRGDSAAYFCASSPNGQGTSPLHFGNGTRLTVT.

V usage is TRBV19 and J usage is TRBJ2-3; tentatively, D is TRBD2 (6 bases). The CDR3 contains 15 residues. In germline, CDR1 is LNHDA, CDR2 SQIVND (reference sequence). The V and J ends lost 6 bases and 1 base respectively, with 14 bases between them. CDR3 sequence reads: CASSQTSSRTDTQYF. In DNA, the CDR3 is TGTGCCAGTAGCCAAACTAGCTCACGCACAGATACGCAGTATTTT. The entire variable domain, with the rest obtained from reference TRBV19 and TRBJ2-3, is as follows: DGGITQSPKYLFRKEGQNVTLSCEQNLNHDAMYWYRQDPGQGLRLIYYSQIVNDFQKGDIAEGYSVSREKKESFPLTVTSAQKNPTAFYLCASSQTSSRTDTQYFGPGTRLTVL.

This CDR3 reads CASSYTGTGVYEQYF. In DNA, the CDR3 is TGTGCCAGCAGCTACACCGGGACAGGAGTCTACGAGCAGTACTTC. The chain is built from TRBV13 and TRBJ2-7, with 8 bases fitting TRBD1. Germline assignment: CDR1 PRHDT and CDR2 FYEKMQ (reference sequence). The CDR3 sequence is 15 residues long. V gave up 4 bases and J gave up 3 bases; unmatched junction bases: 8.

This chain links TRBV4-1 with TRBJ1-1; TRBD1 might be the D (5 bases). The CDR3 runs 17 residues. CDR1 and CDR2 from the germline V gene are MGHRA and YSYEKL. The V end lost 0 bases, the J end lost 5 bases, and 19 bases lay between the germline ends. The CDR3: CASSQEGVAAGRTEAFF. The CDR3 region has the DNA TGCGCCAGCAGCCAAGAAGGGGTAGCGGCAGGGAGGACTGAAGCTTTCTTT.

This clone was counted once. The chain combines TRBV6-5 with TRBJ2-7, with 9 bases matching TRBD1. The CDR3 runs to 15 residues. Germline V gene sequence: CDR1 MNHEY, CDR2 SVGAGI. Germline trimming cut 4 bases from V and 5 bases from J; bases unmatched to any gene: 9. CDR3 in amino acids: CASSLTGTGINEQYF. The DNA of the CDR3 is TGTGCCAGCAGTTTAACCGGGACAGGGATAAACGAGCAGTACTTC.

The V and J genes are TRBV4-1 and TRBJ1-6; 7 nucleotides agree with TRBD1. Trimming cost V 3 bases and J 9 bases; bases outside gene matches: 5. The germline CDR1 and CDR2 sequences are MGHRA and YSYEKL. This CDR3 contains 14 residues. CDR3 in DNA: TGCGCCAGCAGCCAGAAGGACAGGAGTTCACCCCTCCACTTT. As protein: CASSQKDRSSPLHF.

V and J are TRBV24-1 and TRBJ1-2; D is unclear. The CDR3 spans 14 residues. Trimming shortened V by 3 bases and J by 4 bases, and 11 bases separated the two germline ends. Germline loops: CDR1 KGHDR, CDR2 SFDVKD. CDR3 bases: TGTGCCACCAGTGATCCAACGGTACCCTATGGCTACACCTTC. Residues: CATSDPTVPYGYTF.

The DNA for the CDR3 is TGTGCCAGCAGTTTTGATGGGGGGCAGCCCCAGCATTTT. Translated: CASSFDGGQPQHF. The V gene is TRBV12-3 or TRBV12-4, the J gene TRBJ1-5; possibly TRBD1 for D (5 bases). V shed 3 bases and J shed 7 bases, with 10 bases lying between them. There are 13 residues in the CDR3.

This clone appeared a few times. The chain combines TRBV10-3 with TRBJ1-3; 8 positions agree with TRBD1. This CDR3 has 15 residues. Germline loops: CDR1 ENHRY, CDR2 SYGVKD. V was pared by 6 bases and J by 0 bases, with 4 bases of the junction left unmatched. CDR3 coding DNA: TGTGCCATCAGCTACGACAGGGGCTCTGGAAACACCATATATTTT. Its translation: CAISYDRGSGNTIYF.

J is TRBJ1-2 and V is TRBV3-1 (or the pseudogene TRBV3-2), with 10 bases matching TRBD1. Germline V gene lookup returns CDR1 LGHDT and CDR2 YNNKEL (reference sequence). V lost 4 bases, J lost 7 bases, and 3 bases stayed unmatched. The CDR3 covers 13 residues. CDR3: CASSPRDRGGYTF. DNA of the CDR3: TGTGCCAGCAGCCCCCGGGACAGGGGTGGCTACACCTTC.

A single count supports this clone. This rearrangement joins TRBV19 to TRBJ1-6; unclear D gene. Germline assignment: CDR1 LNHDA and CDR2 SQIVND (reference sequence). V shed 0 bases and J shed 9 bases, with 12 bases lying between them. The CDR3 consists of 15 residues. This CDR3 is CASSIDLRGSSPLHF. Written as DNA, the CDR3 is TGTGCCAGTAGTATAGATCTCCGGGGTAGTTCACCCCTCCACTTT.

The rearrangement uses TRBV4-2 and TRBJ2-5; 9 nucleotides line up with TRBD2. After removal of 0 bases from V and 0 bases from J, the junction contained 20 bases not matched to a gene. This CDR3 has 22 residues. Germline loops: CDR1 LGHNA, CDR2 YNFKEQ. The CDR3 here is CASSQDRLGPSGGFVYQETQYF. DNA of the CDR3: TGTGCCAGCAGCCAAGATCGATTGGGCCCAAGCGGGGGGTTCGTGTACCAAGAGACCCAGTACTTC.

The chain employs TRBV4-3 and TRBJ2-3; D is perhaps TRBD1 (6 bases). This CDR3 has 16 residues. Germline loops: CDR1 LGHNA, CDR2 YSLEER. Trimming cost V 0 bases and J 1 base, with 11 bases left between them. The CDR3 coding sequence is TGCGCCAGCAGCCAAGATCTTGCAGGGGGCACAGATACGCAGTATTTT. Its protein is CASSQDLAGGTDTQYF.

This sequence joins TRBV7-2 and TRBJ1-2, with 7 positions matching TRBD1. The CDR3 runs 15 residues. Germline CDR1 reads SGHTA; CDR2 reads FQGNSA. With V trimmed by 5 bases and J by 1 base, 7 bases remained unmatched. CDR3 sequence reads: CASSGDRSFNYGYTF. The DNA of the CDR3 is TGTGCCAGCAGCGGGGACAGATCCTTTAACTATGGCTACACCTTC.

The CDR3 nucleotides read TGTGCCAGCAGCCAAGGGAGCGGGGGCCCCCTCTACGAGCAGTACTTC. Its translation is CASSQGSGGPLYEQYF. The V gene is TRBV3-1 (or the pseudogene TRBV3-2), the J gene TRBJ2-7; TRBD2 aligns across 8 bases. CDR1 and CDR2 from the germline V gene are LGHDT and YNNKEL (reference sequence). The CDR3 spans 16 residues. J gave up 3 bases and V 1 base, and 8 bases lay outside the gene matches.

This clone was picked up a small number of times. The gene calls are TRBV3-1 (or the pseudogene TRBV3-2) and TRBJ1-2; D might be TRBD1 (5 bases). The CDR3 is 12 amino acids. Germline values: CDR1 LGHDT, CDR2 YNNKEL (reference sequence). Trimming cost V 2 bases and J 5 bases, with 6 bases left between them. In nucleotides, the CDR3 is TGTGCCAGCAGCCAATCAGGGTATGGCTACACCTTC. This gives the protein CASSQSGYGYTF.

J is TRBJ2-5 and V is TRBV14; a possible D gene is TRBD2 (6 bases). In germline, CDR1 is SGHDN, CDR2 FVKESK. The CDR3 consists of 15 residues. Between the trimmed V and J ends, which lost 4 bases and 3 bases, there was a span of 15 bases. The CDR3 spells CASSPRGTVKETQYF. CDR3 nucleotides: TGTGCCAGCAGCCCCCGGGGGACGGTTAAAGAGACCCAGTACTTC.

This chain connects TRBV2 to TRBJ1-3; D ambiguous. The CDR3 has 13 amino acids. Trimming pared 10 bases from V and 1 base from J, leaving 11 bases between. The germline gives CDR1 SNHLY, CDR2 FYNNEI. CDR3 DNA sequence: TGTGCCACCCCACAGCTGTCTGGAAACACCATATATTTT. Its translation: CATPQLSGNTIYF.

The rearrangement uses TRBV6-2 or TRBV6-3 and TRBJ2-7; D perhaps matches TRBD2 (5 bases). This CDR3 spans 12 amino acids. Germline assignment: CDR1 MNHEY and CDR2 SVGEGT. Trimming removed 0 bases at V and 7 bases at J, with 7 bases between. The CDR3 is CASSYSGREQYF. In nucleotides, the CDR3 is TGTGCCAGCAGTTACTCAGGGAGAGAGCAGTACTTC.

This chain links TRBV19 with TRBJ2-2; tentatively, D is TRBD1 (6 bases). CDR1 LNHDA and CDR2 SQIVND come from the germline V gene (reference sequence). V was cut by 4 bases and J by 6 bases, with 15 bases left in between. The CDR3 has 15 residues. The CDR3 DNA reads TGTGCCAGTAGTAATCGAATGCAGGGGTCCGGGGAGCTGTTTTTT. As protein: CASSNRMQGSGELFF.

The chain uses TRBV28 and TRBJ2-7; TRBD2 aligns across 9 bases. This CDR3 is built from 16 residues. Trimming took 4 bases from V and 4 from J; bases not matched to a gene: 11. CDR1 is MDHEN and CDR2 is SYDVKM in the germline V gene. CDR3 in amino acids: CASSSPSRTSAYEQYF. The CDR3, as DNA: TGTGCCAGCAGTTCCCCTTCACGGACTAGCGCTTACGAGCAGTACTTC.